This T cell receptor (beta chain) was identified during a study of cytomegalovirus exposure and HLA in healthy donors. Whole-study results and caveats: Cytomegalovirus association was assigned to some 160 TCR beta chains.

A remark on this clone: Antigen specificity is unknown.

Generated by immunoSEQ multiplex PCR, the TCRdb table keeps only in-frame clones and is missing some. The data contain about 340,000 clones, roughly 89% of them seen just once; the ten biggest clones take up about 0.91%. Germline-derived CDR1 and CDR2 are SEHNR and FQNEAQ (reference sequence). The CDR3 is 14 amino acids. V lost 5 bases to trimming and J lost 6 bases, with 13 bases between them. Sequenced input: PBMCs. The V call is TRBV7-9, the J call TRBJ2-2, with D unclear. The sequence came from a woman aged 18-35 years in good health and CMV-seronegative. The CDR3 here is CASSPLLGPGELFF. The DNA of the CDR3 is TGTGCCAGCAGCCCTCTTCTAGGTCCCGGGGAGCTGTTTTTT.